These 15 T cell receptor beta chains were sequenced from one sample in a study of OX40 agonist ivuxolimab in advanced cancers. Clones were sequenced by immunoSEQ multiplex PCR, and TCRdb holds only the in-frame ones, with some missing. The table includes nearly 60,000 clones, approximately 80% detected once. The source material was CD4+ or CD8+ T cells sorted from blood, sampled in a trial of the OX40 agonist ivuxolimab. These receptors came from an adult with an advanced solid tumor such as melanoma, head and neck, liver or kidney cancer.

The chain employs TRBV7-9 and TRBJ1-3; weak D call: TRBD1 (5 bases). The V and J ends lost 1 base and 7 bases respectively, with 8 bases between them. The CDR3 contains 13 residues. Germline CDR1 and CDR2: SEHNR and FQNEAQ (reference sequence). This CDR3 reads CASSLVRDNTIYF. The CDR3 region has the DNA TGTGCCAGCAGCTTAGTCAGGGATAACACCATATATTTT.

The chain links TRBV19 to TRBJ2-3; D is unresolved. CDR3 length: 15 amino acids. Trimming took off 9 bases at V and 2 bases at J, with 18 bases between the two ends. Germline CDR1 LNHDA, CDR2 SQIVND (reference sequence). CDR3 DNA: TGTGCCAGCTCTCGGGCTATCTCTACCACAGATACGCAGTATTTT. Protein: CASSRAISTTDTQYF.

This rearrangement joins TRBV2 to TRBJ1-5, with unresolved D. In germline, CDR1 is SNHLY, CDR2 FYNNEI. V lost 5 bases, J lost 7 bases, and 15 bases lay in between. The CDR3 is made up of 14 amino acids. CDR3 region: CASSPGLKGQPQHF. The CDR3 DNA follows: TGTGCCAGCAGTCCCGGACTGAAGGGACAGCCCCAGCATTTT.

This chain links TRBV2 with TRBJ1-1, with 9 bases identical to TRBD1. With 6 bases clipped from V and 1 base from J, the junction kept 6 bases outside the gene matches. This CDR3 region has 15 residues. Germline V lookup: CDR1 SNHLY, CDR2 FYNNEI. The CDR3 bases are TGTGCCAGCAGAGAACAGGGGGCCGGGAACACTGAAGCTTTCTTT. Its translation is CASREQGAGNTEAFF.

The CDR3 DNA reads TGTGCCAGCAGCTTAGTCGGCCTTGCCTACGAGCAGTACTTC. Protein product: CASSLVGLAYEQYF. The gene calls are TRBV11-2 and TRBJ2-7; D not resolved. Trimming cost V 1 base and J 2 bases, with 9 bases left between them. CDR1 is SGHAT, CDR2 FQNNGV, per germline. CDR3 size: 14 residues.

This rearrangement joins TRBV5-4 to TRBJ2-5; D possibly matches TRBD1 or TRBD2 (6 bases each). The CDR3 sequence is 15 residues long. V was trimmed by 4 bases and J by 0 bases, leaving 13 bases between them. From germline, CDR1 is SGHNT and CDR2 YYREEE (reference sequence). The CDR3 sequence: CASSPGRGHQETQYF. The CDR3 DNA sequence: TGTGCCAGCAGCCCGGGACGGGGGCACCAAGAGACCCAGTACTTC.

The chain combines TRBV11-3 with TRBJ2-7, with D possibly TRBD2 on 6 matching bases. The CDR3 runs to 12 residues. Germline V lookup: CDR1 SGHNT, CDR2 YENEEA. V lost 5 bases and J lost 6, with 11 bases in between. This CDR3 reads CASSPSGGEQYF. The CDR3 region has the DNA TGTGCCAGCAGCCCATCCGGGGGCGAGCAGTACTTC.

The gene calls are TRBV4-1 and TRBJ2-1; 13 bases line up with TRBD2. Germline assignment: CDR1 MGHRA and CDR2 YSYEKL. The trim removed 0 bases at V and 2 bases at J, leaving 7 bases unmatched. This CDR3 is 19 amino acids long. The CDR3 sequence: CASSQDTSGGAFAYNEQFF. In nucleotides, the CDR3 is TGCGCCAGCAGCCAAGATACTAGCGGGGGGGCGTTTGCCTACAATGAGCAGTTCTTC.

As for this clone: The same CDR3 also results from other DNA sequences found in this sample. The gene calls are TRBV6-5 and TRBJ2-3; 7 nucleotides align to TRBD2. With 0 bases clipped from V and 3 bases from J, the junction kept 3 bases outside the gene matches. The CDR3 has 15 amino acids. Per germline, CDR1 MNHEY and CDR2 SVGAGI. CDR3 protein: CASSYSGGGTDTQYF. CDR3 nucleotides: TGTGCCAGCAGTTACTCAGGCGGGGGTACAGATACGCAGTATTTT.

The V and J genes are TRBV7-9 and TRBJ2-7, with 7 bases fitting TRBD1. CDR3 length: 13 residues. Germline-derived CDR1 and CDR2 are SEHNR and FQNEAQ (reference sequence). Trimming took 1 base from V and 6 from J; bases not matched to a gene: 3. This CDR3 is CASSLEGTAEQYF. In nucleotides, the CDR3 is TGTGCCAGCAGCTTAGAAGGGACAGCCGAGCAGTACTTC.

The CDR3 DNA is TGTGCCAGCAGCTTAGGGGGGCCGAACACCTTC. Translation: CASSLGGPNTF. The J gene is TRBJ1-2, the V gene TRBV7-8, with D perhaps matching TRBD1 (6 bases). Germline V CDR1 and CDR2: SGHVS, FQNEAQ. The CDR3 spans 11 residues. V gave up 1 base and J gave up 12 bases, with 9 bases separating them.

This chain joins TRBV15 and TRBJ1-2; no definite D call. Per the germline V gene, CDR1 is LNHNV and CDR2 is YYDKDF (reference sequence). V lost 0 bases to trimming and J lost 6 bases, with 14 bases between them. The CDR3 totals 15 residues. The CDR3 bases are TGTGCCACCAGCAGAGATCGAGCGGGGATAAATGGCTACACCTTC. Translated, it gives CATSRDRAGINGYTF.

This clone has only one observation. Mismatch with germline at one junction end may stem from a read error. The chain uses TRBV19 and TRBJ1-1; no reliable D call. CDR3 length: 14 residues. The V gene's germline CDR1 is LNHDA and CDR2 SQIVND (reference sequence). DNA for the CDR3: TGTGCCGGTAGTATAGAAGCCCTTAGCACTGAAGCTTTCTTT. Translated, it gives CAGSIEALSTEAFF.

The rearrangement links TRBV7-9 to TRBJ1-1; D might be TRBD1 (6 bases). Germline lookup yields CDR1 SEHNR and CDR2 FQNEAQ (reference sequence). This CDR3 is 14 amino acids long. V lost 6 bases, J lost 1 base, and 12 bases lay in between. As DNA, the CDR3 is TGTGCCAGCAGGCCAGGGGTTGCGAACACTGAAGCTTTCTTT. It specifies CASRPGVANTEAFF.

V is TRBV18 and J is TRBJ2-3; maybe TRBD1 (6 bases). Germline CDR1 and CDR2: KGHSH and LQKENI. The CDR3 contains 15 residues. Trimming removed 3 bases at V and 3 bases at J, with 13 bases between. CDR3 region: CASSPKQGVTDTQYF. CDR3 coding DNA: TGTGCCAGCTCACCGAAACAGGGAGTGACAGATACGCAGTATTTT.